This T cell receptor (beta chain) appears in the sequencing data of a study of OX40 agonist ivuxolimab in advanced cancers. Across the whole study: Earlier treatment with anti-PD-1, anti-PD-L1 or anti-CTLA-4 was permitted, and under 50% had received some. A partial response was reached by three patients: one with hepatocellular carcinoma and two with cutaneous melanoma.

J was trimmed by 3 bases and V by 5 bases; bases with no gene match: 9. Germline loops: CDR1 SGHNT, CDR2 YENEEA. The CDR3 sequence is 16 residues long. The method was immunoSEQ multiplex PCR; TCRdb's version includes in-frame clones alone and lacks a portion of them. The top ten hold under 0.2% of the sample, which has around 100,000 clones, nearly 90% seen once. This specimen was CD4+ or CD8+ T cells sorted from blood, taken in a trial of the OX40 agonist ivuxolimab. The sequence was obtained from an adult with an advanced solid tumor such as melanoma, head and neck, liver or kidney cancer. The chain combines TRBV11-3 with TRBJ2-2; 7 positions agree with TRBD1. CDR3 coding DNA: TGTGCCAGCAGCACAGACAGGGTCGGGGACACCGGGGAGCTGTTTTTT. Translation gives CASSTDRVGDTGELFF.